The TCR beta chain described here comes from a study of blood T cell repertoires in COVID-19. Study context: Material from acute and convalescent COVID-19 was sourced from the United States, Italy and Spain. From T cells, B-cell-depleted T cells, or PBMCs came the material, which was cDNA or gDNA.

Original methodology: Amplified reference gene primers provided the basis for estimating nucleated cell counts. Using immunoSEQ multiplex PCR, the repertoire was profiled, and TCRdb retains in-frame clones only, with some absent. Clone size and the V and J calls come from that table; the DNA yielded D and trimming. The data hold tens of thousands of clones, with approximately 87% observed a single time. The TCR originated in an older woman with acute or convalescent COVID-19. Sequencing used peripheral blood.

The CDR3 sequence is CASIYPDREGYGYTF. For the CDR3, the DNA is TGTGCCAGTATCTATCCGGACAGGGAGGGTTATGGCTACACCTTC. The chain couples TRBV6-5 to TRBJ1-2; TRBD1 matches at 8 bases. The V and J ends lost 9 bases and 5 bases, in that order; junction bases with no gene match: 14. Germline CDR1 MNHEY, CDR2 SVGAGI. This CDR3 has 15 residues.